This T cell receptor (beta chain) was found in a study of T-cell memory formation after mild COVID-19. General observations from the study: Clones that contracted clustered mainly in CM and EM if CD4+ and in EMRA if CD8+.

With V trimmed by 4 bases and J by 7 bases, 10 bases remained unmatched. The CDR3 has 14 amino acids. Germline V gives CDR1 SQVTM, CDR2 ANQGSEA. This clonotype was counted between two and nine times. Its matching antigen is unknown. TCRdb re-called the 5' RACE reads through MiXCR, storing one row per CDR3 protein. The table has 200,000 to 300,000 distinct CDR3 sequences, around 15% seen once. The receptor was derived from a man younger than 30 who had mild COVID-19 (a few samples of this study predate the infection). Cell type and time point are not known. Specimen: PBMCs or a T cell subset sorted from them (not recorded which). The chain has TRBV29-1 and TRBJ1-2; 9 bases are a match to TRBD1. The CDR3 loop reads CSVGRSDRGGGYTF. The DNA of the CDR3 is TGCAGCGTTGGGAGGTCGGACAGGGGAGGTGGCTACACCTTC.